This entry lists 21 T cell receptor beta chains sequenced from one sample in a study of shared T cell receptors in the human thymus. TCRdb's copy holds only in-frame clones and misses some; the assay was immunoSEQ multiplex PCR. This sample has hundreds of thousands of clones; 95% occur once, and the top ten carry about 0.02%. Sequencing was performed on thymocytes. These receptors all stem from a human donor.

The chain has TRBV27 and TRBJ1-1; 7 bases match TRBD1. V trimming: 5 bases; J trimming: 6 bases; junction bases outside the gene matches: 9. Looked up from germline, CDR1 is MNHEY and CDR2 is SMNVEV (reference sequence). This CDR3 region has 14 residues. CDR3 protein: CASSTDRARAEAFF. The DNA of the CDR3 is TGTGCCAGCAGTACCGACAGGGCCCGTGCTGAAGCTTTCTTT.

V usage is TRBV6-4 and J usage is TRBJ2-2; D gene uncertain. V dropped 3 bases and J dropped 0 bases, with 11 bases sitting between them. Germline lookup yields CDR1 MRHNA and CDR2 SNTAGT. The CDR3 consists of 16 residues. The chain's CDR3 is CASSEKRNANTGELFF. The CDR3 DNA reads TGTGCCAGCAGTGAGAAACGGAACGCGAACACCGGGGAGCTGTTTTTT.

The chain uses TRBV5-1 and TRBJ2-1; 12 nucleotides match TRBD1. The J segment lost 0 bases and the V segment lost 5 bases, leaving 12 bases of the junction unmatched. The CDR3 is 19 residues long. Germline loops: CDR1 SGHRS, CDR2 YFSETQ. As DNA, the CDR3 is TGCGCCAGCAGGGTGGGGACAGGGGGCCTCTTGAGCTCCTACAATGAGCAGTTCTTC. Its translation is CASRVGTGGLLSSYNEQFF.

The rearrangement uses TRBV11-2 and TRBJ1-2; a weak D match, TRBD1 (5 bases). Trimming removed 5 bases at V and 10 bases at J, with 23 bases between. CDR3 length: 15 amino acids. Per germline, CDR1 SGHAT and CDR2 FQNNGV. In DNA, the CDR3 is TGTGCCAGCAGCGCTCAACAGGCGCATGAGACAGACTACACCTTC. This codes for CASSAQQAHETDYTF. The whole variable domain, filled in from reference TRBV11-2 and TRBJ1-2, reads EAGVAQSPRYKIIEKRQSVAFWCNPISGHATLYWYQQILGQGPKLLIQFQNNGVVDDSQLPKDRFSAERLKGVDSTLKIQPAKLEDSAVYLCASSAQQAHETDYTFGSGTRLTVV.

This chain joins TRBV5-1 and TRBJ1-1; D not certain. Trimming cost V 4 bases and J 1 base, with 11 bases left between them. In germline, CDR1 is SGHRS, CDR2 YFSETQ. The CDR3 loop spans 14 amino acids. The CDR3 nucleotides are TGCGCCAGCAGCCAATACAGCCGGAACACTGAAGCTTTCTTT. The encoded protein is CASSQYSRNTEAFF.

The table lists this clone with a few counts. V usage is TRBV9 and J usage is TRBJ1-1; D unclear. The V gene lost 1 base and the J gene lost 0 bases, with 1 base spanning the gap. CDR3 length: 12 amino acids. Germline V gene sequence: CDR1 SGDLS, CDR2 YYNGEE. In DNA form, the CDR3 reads TGTGCCAGCAGCGTACTGAACACTGAAGCTTTCTTT. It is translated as CASSVLNTEAFF. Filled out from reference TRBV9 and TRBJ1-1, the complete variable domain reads DSGVTQTPKHLITATGQRVTLRCSPRSGDLSVYWYQQSLDQGLQFLIQYYNGEERAKGNILERFSAQQFPDLHSELNLSSLELGDSALYFCASSVLNTEAFFGQGTRLTVV.

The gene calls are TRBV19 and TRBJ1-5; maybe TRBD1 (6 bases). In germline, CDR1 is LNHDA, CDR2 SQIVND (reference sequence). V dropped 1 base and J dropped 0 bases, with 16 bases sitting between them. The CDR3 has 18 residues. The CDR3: CASSIAVGHRYSNQPQHF. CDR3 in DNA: TGTGCCAGTAGTATAGCCGTGGGACATCGATATAGCAATCAGCCCCAGCATTTT. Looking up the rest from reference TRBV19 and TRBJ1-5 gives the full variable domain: DGGITQSPKYLFRKEGQNVTLSCEQNLNHDAMYWYRQDPGQGLRLIYYSQIVNDFQKGDIAEGYSVSREKKESFPLTVTSAQKNPTAFYLCASSIAVGHRYSNQPQHFGDGTRLSIL.

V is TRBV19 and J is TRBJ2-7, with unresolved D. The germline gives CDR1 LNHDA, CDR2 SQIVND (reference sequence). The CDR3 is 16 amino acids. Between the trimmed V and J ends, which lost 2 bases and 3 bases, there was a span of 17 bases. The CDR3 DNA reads TGTGCCAGTAGTATAATATTTCGGCAGCCCAACTACGAGCAGTACTTC. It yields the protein CASSIIFRQPNYEQYF.

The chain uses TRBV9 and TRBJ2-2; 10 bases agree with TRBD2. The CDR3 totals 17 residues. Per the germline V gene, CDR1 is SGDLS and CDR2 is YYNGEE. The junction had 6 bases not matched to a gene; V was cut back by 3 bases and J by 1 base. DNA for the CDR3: TGTGCCAGCAGCGCCCAGGGGACTAGCGAGAACACCGGGGAGCTGTTTTTT. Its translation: CASSAQGTSENTGELFF.

The CDR3 protein is CASSDTPGQGNTGELFF. As DNA, the CDR3 is TGTGCCAGCAGCGACACGCCGGGACAGGGTAACACCGGGGAGCTGTTTTTT. The chain has TRBV5-6 and TRBJ2-2; 9 bases are shared with TRBD1. The germline V gene encodes CDR1 SGHDT and CDR2 YYEEEE. V trimming: 4 bases; J trimming: 2 bases; junction bases outside the gene matches: 9. The CDR3 length is 17 residues.

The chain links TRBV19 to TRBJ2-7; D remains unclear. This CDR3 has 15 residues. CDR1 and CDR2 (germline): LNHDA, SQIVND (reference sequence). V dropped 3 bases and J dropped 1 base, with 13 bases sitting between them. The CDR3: CASSMSRSYSYEQYF. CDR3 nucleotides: TGTGCCAGTAGTATGAGTCGCAGTTATTCCTACGAGCAGTACTTC.

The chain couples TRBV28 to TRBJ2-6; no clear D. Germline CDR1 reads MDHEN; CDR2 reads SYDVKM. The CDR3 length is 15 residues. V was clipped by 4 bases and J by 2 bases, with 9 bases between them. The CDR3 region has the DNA TGTGCCAGCAGTTGGTCTTCCCCTGGGGCCAACGTCCTGACTTTC. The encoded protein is CASSWSSPGANVLTF.

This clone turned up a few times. The DNA for the CDR3 is TGTGCCTGGATGGGCCGCAGGGAGTATGGCTACACCTTC. It specifies CAWMGRREYGYTF. The chain links TRBV30 to TRBJ1-2; possible D gene TRBD1, 5 bases. The V and J ends lost 4 bases and 5 bases respectively, with 14 bases between them. Germline V lookup: CDR1 GTSNPN, CDR2 SVGIG (reference sequence). The CDR3 is made up of 13 amino acids.

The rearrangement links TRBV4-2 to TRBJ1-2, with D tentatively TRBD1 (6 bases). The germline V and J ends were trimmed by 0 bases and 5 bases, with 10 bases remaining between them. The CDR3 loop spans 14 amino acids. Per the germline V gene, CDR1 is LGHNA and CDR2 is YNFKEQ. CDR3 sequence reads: CASSQEEGGYGYTF. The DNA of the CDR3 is TGTGCCAGCAGCCAAGAGGAAGGGGGGTATGGCTACACCTTC.

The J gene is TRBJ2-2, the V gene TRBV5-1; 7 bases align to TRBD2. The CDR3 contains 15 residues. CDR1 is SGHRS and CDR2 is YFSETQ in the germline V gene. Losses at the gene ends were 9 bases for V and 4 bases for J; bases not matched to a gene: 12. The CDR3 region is CATYGGGRCTGELFF. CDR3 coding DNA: TGCGCCACCTACGGGGGAGGGAGATGCACCGGGGAGCTGTTTTTT.

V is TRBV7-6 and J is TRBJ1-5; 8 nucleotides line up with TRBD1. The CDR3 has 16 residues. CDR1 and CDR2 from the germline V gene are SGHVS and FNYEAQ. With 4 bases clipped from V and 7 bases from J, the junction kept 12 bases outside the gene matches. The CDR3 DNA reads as TGTGCCAGCAGCTCAAATGGACAGGGAATGCGGCAGCCCCAGCATTTT. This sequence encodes CASSSNGQGMRQPQHF.

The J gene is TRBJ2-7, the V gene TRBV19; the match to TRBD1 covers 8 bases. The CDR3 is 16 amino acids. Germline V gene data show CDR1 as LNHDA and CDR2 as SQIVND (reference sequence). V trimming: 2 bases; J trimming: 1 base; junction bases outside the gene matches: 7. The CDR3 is CASSINFWTGSYEQYF. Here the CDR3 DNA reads TGTGCCAGTAGTATAAACTTCTGGACAGGGTCCTACGAGCAGTACTTC. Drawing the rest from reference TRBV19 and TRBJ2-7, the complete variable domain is DGGITQSPKYLFRKEGQNVTLSCEQNLNHDAMYWYRQDPGQGLRLIYYSQIVNDFQKGDIAEGYSVSREKKESFPLTVTSAQKNPTAFYLCASSINFWTGSYEQYFGPGTRLTVT.

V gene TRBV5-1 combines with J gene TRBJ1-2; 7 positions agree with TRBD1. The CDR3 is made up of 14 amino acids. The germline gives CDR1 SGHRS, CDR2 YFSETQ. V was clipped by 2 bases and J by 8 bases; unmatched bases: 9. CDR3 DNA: TGCGCCAGCAGCTTCGAAACAGGGGTAGGGGGCTACACCTTC. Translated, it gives CASSFETGVGGYTF.

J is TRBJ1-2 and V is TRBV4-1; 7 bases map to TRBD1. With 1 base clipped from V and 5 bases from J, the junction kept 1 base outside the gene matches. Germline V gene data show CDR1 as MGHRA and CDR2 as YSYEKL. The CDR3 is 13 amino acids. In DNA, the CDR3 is TGCGCCAGCAGCCAAGGGGGACAGTATGGCTACACCTTC. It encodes CASSQGGQYGYTF.

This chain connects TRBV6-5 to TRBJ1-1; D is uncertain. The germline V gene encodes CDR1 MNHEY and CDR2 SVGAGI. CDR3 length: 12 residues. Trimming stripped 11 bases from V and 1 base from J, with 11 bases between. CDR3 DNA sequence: TGTGCCCGACCGGGCGGGAACACTGAAGCTTTCTTT. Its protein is CARPGGNTEAFF.

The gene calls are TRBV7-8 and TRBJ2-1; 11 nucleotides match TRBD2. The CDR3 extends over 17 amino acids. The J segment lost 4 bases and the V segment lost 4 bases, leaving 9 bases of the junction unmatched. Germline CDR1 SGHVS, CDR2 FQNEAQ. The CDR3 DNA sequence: TGTGCCAGCAGCTCCCCAGGACTAGCGGGCAAATACAATGAGCAGTTCTTC. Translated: CASSSPGLAGKYNEQFF. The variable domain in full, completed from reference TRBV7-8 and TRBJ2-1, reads GAGVSQSPRYKVAKRGQDVALRCDPISGHVSLFWYQQALGQGPEFLTYFQNEAQLDKSGLPSDRFFAERPEGSVSTLKIQRTQQEDSAVYLCASSSPGLAGKYNEQFFGPGTRLTVL.